One sample yielded the 10 T cell receptor beta chains listed below, sequenced in a study of T-cell reconstitution after alpha-beta-depleted transplantation in children. During its preparation, the TCRbeta library received unique molecular identifiers. From the PCR reads, TCRdb called clonotypes with MiXCR, one entry per CDR3 protein. The data show 350,000 to 450,000 distinct CDR3 sequences, with roughly 20% seen just once and 3% to 4% held by the top ten. Sequenced material: PBMCs from the stem cell graft donor, taken from the stem cell graft. These receptors were obtained from a human donor who donated a stem cell graft to a child with acute myeloid leukemia.

This clonotype was found many times. The CDR3 region is CASSSAWTSGTYEQYF. The CDR3 DNA is TGTGCCAGCAGTAGTGCATGGACTAGCGGGACCTACGAGCAGTACTTC. This sequence joins TRBV12-3 or TRBV12-4 and TRBJ2-7; TRBD2 matches at 12 bases. The V segment lost 5 bases and the J segment 2 bases; nucleotides outside the gene matches: 7. The CDR3 extends over 16 amino acids.

V gene TRBV12-3 or TRBV12-4 combines with J gene TRBJ2-1, with 7 bases matching TRBD1. V was clipped by 6 bases and J by 7 bases; unmatched bases: 9. This CDR3 is 14 amino acids long. The CDR3 DNA follows: TGTGCCAGCAGACCCACAGGGGTCACGAATGAGCAGTTCTTC. Amino acid sequence: CASRPTGVTNEQFF.

V and J are TRBV7-2 and TRBJ2-3, with 7 bases aligning to TRBD1. The V and J ends lost 1 base and 4 bases, in that order; junction bases with no gene match: 2. CDR1 is SGHTA and CDR2 is FQGNSA in the germline V gene. This CDR3 region has 14 residues. The CDR3 loop is CASSLGGTADTQYF. The CDR3 bases are TGTGCCAGCAGCTTAGGAGGGACAGCAGATACGCAGTATTTT. Filled out from reference TRBV7-2 and TRBJ2-3, the complete variable domain reads GAGVSQSPSNKVTEKGKDVELRCDPISGHTALYWYRQSLGQGLEFLIYFQGNSAPDKSGLPSDRFSAERTGGSVSTLTIQRTQQEDSAVYLCASSLGGTADTQYFGPGTRLTVL.

The chain is built from TRBV4-2 and TRBJ2-3, with D possibly being TRBD2 (6 bases). V lost 0 bases, J lost 3 bases, and 13 bases lay in between. This CDR3 spans 16 amino acids. Germline assignment: CDR1 LGHNA and CDR2 YNFKEQ. The CDR3 sequence is CASSQDRGSGTDTQYF. The CDR3 nucleotides read TGTGCCAGCAGCCAAGATCGGGGTAGCGGAACAGATACGCAGTATTTT.

At least ten counts were recorded for this clonotype. V gene TRBV20-1 combines with J gene TRBJ2-2, with D tentatively TRBD1 or TRBD2 (5 bases each). Germline assignment: CDR1 DFQATT and CDR2 SNEGSKA (reference sequence). V was shortened by 0 bases and J by 0 bases, with 8 bases between the two germline ends. This CDR3 is built from 15 residues. The CDR3: CSARDGGANTGELFF. In nucleotides, the CDR3 is TGCAGTGCTAGAGATGGGGGAGCGAACACCGGGGAGCTGTTTTTT.

In this sample, this clonotype turned up many times. The CDR3 DNA reads TGTGCCAGCAGACCGGGACTAGCGATCACAGATACGCAGTATTTT. Protein: CASRPGLAITDTQYF. The chain uses TRBV12-3 or TRBV12-4 and TRBJ2-3; TRBD2 aligns across 10 bases. V was clipped by 6 bases and J by 2 bases; unmatched bases: 5. CDR3 size: 15 residues.

The table lists this clonotype with a few counts. The V gene is TRBV6-5, the J gene TRBJ2-7; D gene uncertain. This CDR3 has 13 amino acids. Trimming stripped 2 bases from V and 2 bases from J, with 7 bases between. Germline V gene sequence: CDR1 MNHEY, CDR2 SVGAGI. CDR3 nucleotide sequence: TGTGCCAGCAGTTACGCGGTTGCCTACGAGCAGTACTTC. Its translation is CASSYAVAYEQYF.

This clonotype was counted ten times or more. V and J are TRBV20-1 and TRBJ1-4, with D unresolved. This CDR3 region has 13 residues. Trimming took 1 base from V and 8 from J, leaving 11 bases between them. CDR1 DFQATT and CDR2 SNEGSKA come from the germline V gene (reference sequence). The CDR3 DNA reads TGCAGTGCTAGAGGTCCCGATGTAGAAAAACTGTTTTTT. Its protein product is CSARGPDVEKLFF.

The rearrangement joins TRBV25-1 to TRBJ1-2; possible D gene TRBD1, 6 bases. Germline V CDR1 and CDR2: MGHDK, SYGVNS. Trimming took 6 bases from V and 4 from J, leaving 15 bases between them. This CDR3 comprises 14 residues. CDR3 loop: CASRTTGSVYGYTF. The CDR3 bases are TGTGCCAGCAGAACGACAGGTTCCGTCTATGGCTACACCTTC.

The rearrangement joins TRBV2 to TRBJ2-1, with a weak D call TRBD1 (5 bases). V was pared by 5 bases and J by 8 bases, with 16 bases between. The CDR3 totals 14 residues. Per the germline V gene, CDR1 is SNHLY and CDR2 is FYNNEI. CDR3 nucleotides: TGTGCCAGCAGTTCAGGGTTGTCCGGCTATGAGCAGTTCTTC. Its protein product is CASSSGLSGYEQFF.